These 5 T cell receptor beta chains came from one sample sequenced in a study of tumor and adjacent non-tumor tissue in lung cancer. RNA was extracted from bulk tissue without any cell sorting. Three rounds of nested PCR, following a modified ARM-PCR protocol, produced the TCRbeta library. MiXCR, applied by TCRdb to the multiplex PCR reads, yields one record per CDR3 protein. The table has over 100,000 distinct CDR3 sequences, roughly 77% seen once. The specimen sequenced was lung tumor tissue. Receptor source: a woman aged 60 to 75 with non-small cell lung cancer.

The genes are TRBV12-3 or TRBV12-4 and TRBJ1-5, with 7 bases that match TRBD1. Trimming cost V 3 bases and J 3 bases; bases outside gene matches: 5. CDR3 size: 15 residues. The chain's CDR3 is CASSFLGGLNQPQHF. Here the CDR3 DNA reads TGTGCCAGCAGTTTCCTAGGGGGCCTCAATCAGCCCCAGCATTTT.

In its sample, this clonotype was seen many times. The rearrangement joins TRBV20-1 to TRBJ2-5; 8 bases line up with TRBD2. The V segment lost 1 base and the J segment 5 bases; nucleotides outside the gene matches: 12. In germline, CDR1 is DFQATT, CDR2 SNEGSKA (reference sequence). CDR3 length: 16 amino acids. The CDR3 coding sequence is TGCAGTGCTAGAGCAGGCACTAGCGGACGGGGGGAGACCCAGTACTTC. Protein: CSARAGTSGRGETQYF.

As for this clonotype: Germline and junction disagree at one end, which may indicate a read error. The genes are TRBV11-2 and TRBJ1-6; D ambiguous. Germline CDR1 and CDR2: SGHAT and FQNNGV. This CDR3 has 14 residues. The CDR3 DNA follows: TGTGCCGGCAGCTCAGAAGCAAGTAATTCACCCCCCCACTTT. As protein: CAGSSEASNSPPHF.

This clonotype was seen once. A read error may be the cause here, since a much bigger clone is one base away. This chain connects TRBV29-1 to TRBJ2-3; D is perhaps TRBD1 or TRBD2 (6 bases each). V was shortened by 8 bases and J by 4 bases, with 22 bases between the two germline ends. The CDR3 contains 15 residues. CDR1 is SQVTM and CDR2 is ANQGSEA in the germline V gene. CDR3 nucleotides: TGCAGCCCCCCCCCGGAGGGGGTGCAGGCAGATACGCAGTATTTT. Encoded protein: CSPPPEGVQADTQYF.

Notes on this clonotype: Since no conserved phenylalanine or tryptophan closes the CDR3, a read error is the likely cause. Because the CDR3's place on the DNA is in doubt, the DNA is left out and the CDR3 is given as listed by TCRdb. The rearrangement uses TRBV11-1 and TRBJ1-1. Germline V gene sequence: CDR1 SGHAT, CDR2 FQDESV (reference sequence). The CDR3 is 15 residues long, counting both termini. CDR3 protein: CASSLERHLNTEDFL.